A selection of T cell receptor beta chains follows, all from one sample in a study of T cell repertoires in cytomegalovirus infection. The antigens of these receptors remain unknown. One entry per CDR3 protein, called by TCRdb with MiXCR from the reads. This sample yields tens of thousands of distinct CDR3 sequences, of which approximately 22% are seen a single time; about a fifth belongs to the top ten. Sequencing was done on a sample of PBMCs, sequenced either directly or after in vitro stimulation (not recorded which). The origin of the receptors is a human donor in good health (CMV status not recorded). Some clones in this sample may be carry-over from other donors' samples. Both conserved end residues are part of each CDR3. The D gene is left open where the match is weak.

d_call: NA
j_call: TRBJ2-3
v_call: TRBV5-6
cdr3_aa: CASSLGGITDTQYF

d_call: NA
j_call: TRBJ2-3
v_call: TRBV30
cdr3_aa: CAWKEDATDTQYF

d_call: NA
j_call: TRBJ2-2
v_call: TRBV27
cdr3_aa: CASRDVNTGELFF

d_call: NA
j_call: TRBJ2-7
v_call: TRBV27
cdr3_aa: CASSLSGWGYEQYF

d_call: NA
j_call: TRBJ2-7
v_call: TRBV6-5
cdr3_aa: CASSYSGTSEQYF

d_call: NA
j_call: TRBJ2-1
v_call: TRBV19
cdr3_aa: CASSTPGAAYGEQFF

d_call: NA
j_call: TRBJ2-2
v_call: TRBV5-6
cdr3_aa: CASTGGAQRRNTGELFF

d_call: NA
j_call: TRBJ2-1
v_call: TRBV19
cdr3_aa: CASSQPDGAYNEQFF

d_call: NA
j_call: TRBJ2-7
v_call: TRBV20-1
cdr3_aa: CSARGRRRGYEQYF

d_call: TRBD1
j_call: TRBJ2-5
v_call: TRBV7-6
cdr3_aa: CASSLGRGETQYF

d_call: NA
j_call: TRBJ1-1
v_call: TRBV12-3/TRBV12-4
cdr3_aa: CASSSRGHEAFF

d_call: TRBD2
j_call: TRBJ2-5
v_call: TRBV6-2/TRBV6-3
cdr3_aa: CAISIGLAGETQYF

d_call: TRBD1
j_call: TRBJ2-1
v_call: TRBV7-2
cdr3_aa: CASSSQIGHRGFNEQFF

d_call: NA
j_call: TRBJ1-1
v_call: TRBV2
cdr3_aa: CASSEPGRGVNTEAFF

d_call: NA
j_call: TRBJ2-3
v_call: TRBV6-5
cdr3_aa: CASRSYSTDTQYF

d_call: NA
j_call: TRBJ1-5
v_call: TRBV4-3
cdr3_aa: CASSQEWYDSNQPQHF

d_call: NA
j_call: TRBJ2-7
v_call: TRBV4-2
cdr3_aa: CASSQAGTLTPSYEQYF

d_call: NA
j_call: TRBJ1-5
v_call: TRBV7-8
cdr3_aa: CASSARGDQPQHF

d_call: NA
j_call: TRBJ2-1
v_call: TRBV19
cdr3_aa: CASSIWASYNEQFF

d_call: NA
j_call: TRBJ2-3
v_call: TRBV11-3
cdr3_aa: CASSSTYDTQYF

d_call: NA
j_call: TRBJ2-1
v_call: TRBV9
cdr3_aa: CASGGDDRVLALFF

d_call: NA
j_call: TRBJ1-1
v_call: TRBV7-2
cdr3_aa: CASSSSGAYTEAFF

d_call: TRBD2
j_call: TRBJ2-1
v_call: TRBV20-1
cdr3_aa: CSAREFSYNEQFF

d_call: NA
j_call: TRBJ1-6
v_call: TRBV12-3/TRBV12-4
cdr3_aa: CASSLTPNSPLHF

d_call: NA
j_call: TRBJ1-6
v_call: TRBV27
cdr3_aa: CASSGDGNSPLHF

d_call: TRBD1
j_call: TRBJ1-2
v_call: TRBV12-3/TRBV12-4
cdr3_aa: CASSSRTGTNYGYTF

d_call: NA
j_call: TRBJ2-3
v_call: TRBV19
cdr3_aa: CASSPIGQSSTDTQYF

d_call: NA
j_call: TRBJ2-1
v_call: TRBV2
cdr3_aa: CATLSGEQFF

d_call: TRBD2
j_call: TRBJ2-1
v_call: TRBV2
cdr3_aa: CASKARLAGGRNEQFF

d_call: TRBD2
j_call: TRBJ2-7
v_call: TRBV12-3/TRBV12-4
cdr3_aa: CASSLRGLEADEQYF

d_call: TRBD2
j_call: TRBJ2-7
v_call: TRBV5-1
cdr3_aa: CASSLAVTSDSYEQYF

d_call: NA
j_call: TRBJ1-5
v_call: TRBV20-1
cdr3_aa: CSASGGNQPQHF

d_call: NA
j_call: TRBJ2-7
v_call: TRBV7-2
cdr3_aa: CASSLRGNYEQYF

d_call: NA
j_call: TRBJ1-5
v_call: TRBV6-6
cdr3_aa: CASSPGLNQPQHF

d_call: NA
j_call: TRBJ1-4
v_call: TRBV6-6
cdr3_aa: CASTQIGNEKLFF

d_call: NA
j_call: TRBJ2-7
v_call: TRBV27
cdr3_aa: CASSFGPFSSYEQYF

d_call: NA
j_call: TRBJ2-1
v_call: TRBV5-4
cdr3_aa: CASSWQGLEDEQFF

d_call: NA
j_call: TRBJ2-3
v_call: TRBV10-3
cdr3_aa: CAISGKGDTQYF

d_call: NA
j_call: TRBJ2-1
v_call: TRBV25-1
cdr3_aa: CASRIGITEQFF

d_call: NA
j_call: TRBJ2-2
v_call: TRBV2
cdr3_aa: CASSERFGGGTGELFF

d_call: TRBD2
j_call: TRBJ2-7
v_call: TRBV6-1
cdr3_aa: CASIGLAGDYEQYF

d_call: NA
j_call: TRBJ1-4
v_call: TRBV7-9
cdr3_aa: CASSSDSNEKLFF

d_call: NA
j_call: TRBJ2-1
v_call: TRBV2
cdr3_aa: CASSELLRGASEQFF

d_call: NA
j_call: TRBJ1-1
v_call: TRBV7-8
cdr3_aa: CASSLVVTEAFF

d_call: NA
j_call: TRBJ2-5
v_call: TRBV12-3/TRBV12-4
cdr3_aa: CASSYNQETQYF

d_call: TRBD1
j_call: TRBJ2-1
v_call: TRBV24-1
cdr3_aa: CAIARDRVFFF

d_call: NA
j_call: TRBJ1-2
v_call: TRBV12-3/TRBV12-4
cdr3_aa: CASSLTGYSRGYTF

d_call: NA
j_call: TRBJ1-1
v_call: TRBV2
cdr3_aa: CASSDANTEAFF

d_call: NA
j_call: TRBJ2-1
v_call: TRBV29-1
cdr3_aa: CSVGAGTYEQFF

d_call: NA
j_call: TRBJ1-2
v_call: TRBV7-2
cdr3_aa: CASSLGLGWQAPYGYTF

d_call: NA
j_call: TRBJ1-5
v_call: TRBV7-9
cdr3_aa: CASSLNDQPQHF

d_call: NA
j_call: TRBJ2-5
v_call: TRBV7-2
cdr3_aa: CASSLARETQYF

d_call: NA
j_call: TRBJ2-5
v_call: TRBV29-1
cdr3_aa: CSVALGNQETQYF

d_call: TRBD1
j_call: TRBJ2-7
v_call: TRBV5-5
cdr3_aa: CASKYRDSLFYEQYF

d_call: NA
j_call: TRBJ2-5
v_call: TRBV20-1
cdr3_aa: CSAQWGDQETQYF

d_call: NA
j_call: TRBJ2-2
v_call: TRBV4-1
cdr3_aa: CASSHRGSDTGELFF

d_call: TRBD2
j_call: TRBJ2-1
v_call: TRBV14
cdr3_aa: CASSLLERASGAYNEQFF